This T cell receptor beta chain was recorded in a study of blood T cell repertoires in COVID-19. At the level of the study: Samples representing acute and convalescent COVID-19 were sourced from the United States, Italy and Spain.

Methods used by the authors: How many nucleated cells were present was estimated from reference gene primer amplification. Assay used: immunoSEQ multiplex PCR; TCRdb lists only in-frame clones, some missing. D and trimming were read from the DNA, whereas the V and J calls and clone size are those reported in that table. The sample lists hundreds of thousands of clones, approximately 82% occurring once. Germline values: CDR1 MNHEY, CDR2 SVGAGI. Trimming stripped 4 bases from V and 0 bases from J, with 13 bases between. This CDR3 has 16 amino acids. The sequencing sample was made of peripheral blood. The chain employs TRBV6-5 and TRBJ1-3, with D unresolved. This TCR derives from a woman aged 80 or over with acute or convalescent COVID-19. The CDR3 reads CASSLVVPTSGNTIYF. CDR3 DNA sequence: TGTGCCAGCAGTTTGGTGGTTCCTACCTCTGGAAACACCATATATTTT.